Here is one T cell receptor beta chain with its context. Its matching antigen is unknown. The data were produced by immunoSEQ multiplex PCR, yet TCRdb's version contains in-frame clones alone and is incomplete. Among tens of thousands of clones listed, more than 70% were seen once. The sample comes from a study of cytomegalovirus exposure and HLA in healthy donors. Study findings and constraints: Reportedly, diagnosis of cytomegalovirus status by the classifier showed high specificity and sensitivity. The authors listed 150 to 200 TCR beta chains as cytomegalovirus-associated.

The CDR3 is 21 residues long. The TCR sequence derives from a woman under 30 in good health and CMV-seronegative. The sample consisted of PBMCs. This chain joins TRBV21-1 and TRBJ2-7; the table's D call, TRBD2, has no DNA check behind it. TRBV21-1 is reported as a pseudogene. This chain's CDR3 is CASSKGNSTGGLAGASYEQYF. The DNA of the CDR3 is TGTGCCAGCAGCAAAGGGAACTCCACAGGGGGGCTAGCGGGAGCCTCCTACGAGCAGTACTTC.